Below, one TCR beta chain is given with its context. It has no known antigen specificity. No clone much larger than this one lies a single base away; base qualities are absent. The data originate from a study of OX40 agonist ivuxolimab in advanced cancers. As for the study more broadly: Ivuxolimab was a fully human IgG2 agonistic monoclonal antibody targeting the costimulatory receptor OX40 (CD134). Intravenous ivuxolimab was administered to patients every 2 weeks at six dose levels: 0.01, 0.1, 0.3, 1.5, 3 and 10 mg/kg. Of the approximately 50 dose-escalation patients, hepatocellular carcinoma was present in roughly 19, melanoma in roughly 15, renal cell carcinoma in 9 and head and neck cancer in 9. The dose-escalation cohort was around 84% male with a mean age of about 65 years, ranging from roughly 20 to 80. Patients were allowed to have had prior anti-PD-1, anti-PD-L1 or anti-CTLA-4 therapy, and more than 35% of the dose-escalation patients had been treated with checkpoint inhibitors. Partial responses occurred in three dose-escalation patients, of whom one had hepatocellular carcinoma and two had cutaneous melanoma. Peripheral TCRbeta sequencing was intended to test whether TCR sequence diversity was altered and clonal T-cell expansion was caused by ivuxolimab. The paper describes the monotherapy dose-escalation part (N of about 47 patients) of the phase I trial of ivuxolimab. Study-wide conclusions, independent of this receptor: At doses from 0.1 to 3.0 mg/kg, clonal expansion was seen in both CD4+ and CD8+ blood T cells between baseline and week 6. In the 0.1-3.0 mg/kg groups, partial responders were among the patients with the lowest normalized peripheral clonal expansion, particularly in CD8+ T cells. The antigen specificity of the peripheral T cells that underwent clonal expansion was not determined. After ivuxolimab, CD8+ T cells had more expanded clones than CD4+ T cells on average. Low levels of normalized T-cell clonal expansion were also seen in some nonresponding patients.

Patients with autoimmune disease history or receiving systemic immunosuppression were excluded from the trial. Peripheral blood for TCR sequencing was collected from all dose cohorts at baseline, on cycle 4 day 1, and on cycle 7 day 1. Samples were obtained from an open-label, multicenter, first-in-human phase I dose-escalation trial of ivuxolimab. Adults with locally advanced or metastatic melanoma, renal cell, hepatocellular, or head and neck squamous cell carcinoma were enrolled in the trial. CD4+ and CD8+ T cells were sorted separately from peripheral blood before TCR sequencing. Spanning cysteine to valine, the CDR3 consists of 14 amino acids. Only the CDR3 region is kept as DNA, spanning 42 bases read in frame from base 1. At the junction V is shortened by 0 bases and J by 2 bases, with 9 bases in between. CDR1 and CDR2 are read off the germline V gene (reference sequence) as SGHKS and YYEKEE.

For sequencing of the TCRbeta CDR3 region, genomic DNA was extracted from the sorted cells. TCRbeta CDR3 regions were sequenced using the immunoSEQ Assay. Not all clones reach the TCRdb copy of this immuneACCESS table, which keeps in-frame sequences only. Checked studies attribute under half of the gap to unresolved V genes and leave the rest unexplained. Counted in this sample were roughly 46,000 clones; 91% of them appeared once. Of the sample, just under 5% is held by the ten largest clones. This material consisted of CD4+ or CD8+ T cells sorted from blood, taken in a trial of the OX40 agonist ivuxolimab. The sequence came from an adult with an advanced solid tumor such as melanoma, head and neck, liver or kidney cancer. The sequence is built from TRBV5-5 and TRBJ2-7, with the D gene too uncertain to name. The DNA reads TGTGCCAGCAGCTTGGGCGTAGGTACCTACGAGCAGTACGTC. This is translated as CASSLGVGTYEQYV.